The next 5 T cell receptor beta chains were all read from a single sample in a study of CD4+ T cells in melanoma. Libraries were prepared by immunoSEQ multiplex PCR; TCRdb keeps only in-frame clonotypes and omits some of them. This table has about 10,000 clones, around 60% appearing once. The specimen sequenced was cells from a culture (not recorded whether cultured in vitro). These receptors were taken from a human donor with melanoma.

This clone came up a few times. V and J are TRBV9 and TRBJ2-2; D remains ambiguous. The CDR3 length is 13 residues. From germline, CDR1 is SGDLS and CDR2 YYNGEE. V was pared by 1 base and J by 6 bases, with 7 bases between. The CDR3 nucleotides are TGTGCCAGCAGCGTATCCTGGGCCGGGGAGCTGTTTTTT. Amino acid sequence: CASSVSWAGELFF.

The DNA for the CDR3 is TGTGCCAGCAGCAGACAGGGCCGCTCTGGAAACACCATATATTTT. It is translated as CASSRQGRSGNTIYF. The gene calls are TRBV6-1 and TRBJ1-3; 7 nucleotides match TRBD1. This CDR3 region has 15 residues. Germline-derived CDR1 and CDR2 are MNHNS and SASEGT. J gave up 0 bases and V 6 bases, and 5 bases lay outside the gene matches.

This clone showed up just a few times. The chain carries TRBV6-5 and TRBJ2-2, with TRBD1 as a possible D gene (5 bases). V dropped 6 bases and J dropped 6 bases, with 14 bases sitting between them. Germline V CDR1 and CDR2: MNHEY, SVGAGI. The CDR3 runs to 14 residues. This CDR3 is CASRGASGSGELFF. The CDR3 region has the DNA TGTGCCAGCAGAGGGGCCTCGGGCTCCGGGGAGCTGTTTTTT.

The genes are TRBV5-1 and TRBJ2-1; 12 bases line up with TRBD2. The germline CDR1 and CDR2 sequences are SGHRS and YFSETQ. Trimming removed 1 base from V and 3 bases from J; junction bases left unmatched: 5. The CDR3 length is 17 residues. CDR3 sequence (DNA): TGCGCCAGCAGCTTGTACCCGACTAGCGGGGGCTACAATGAGCAGTTCTTC. Encoded protein: CASSLYPTSGGYNEQFF.

This clone turned up a few times. This sequence joins TRBV11-2 and TRBJ1-3; 7 bases align to TRBD1. Per germline, CDR1 SGHAT and CDR2 FQNNGV. The V gene end was trimmed by 5 bases and the J gene end by 5 bases; junction bases not matched to a gene: 9. CDR3 length: 15 amino acids. CDR3 region: CASSRIGQERNTIYF. The DNA for the CDR3 is TGTGCCAGCAGCCGAATCGGACAGGAACGAAACACCATATATTTT.